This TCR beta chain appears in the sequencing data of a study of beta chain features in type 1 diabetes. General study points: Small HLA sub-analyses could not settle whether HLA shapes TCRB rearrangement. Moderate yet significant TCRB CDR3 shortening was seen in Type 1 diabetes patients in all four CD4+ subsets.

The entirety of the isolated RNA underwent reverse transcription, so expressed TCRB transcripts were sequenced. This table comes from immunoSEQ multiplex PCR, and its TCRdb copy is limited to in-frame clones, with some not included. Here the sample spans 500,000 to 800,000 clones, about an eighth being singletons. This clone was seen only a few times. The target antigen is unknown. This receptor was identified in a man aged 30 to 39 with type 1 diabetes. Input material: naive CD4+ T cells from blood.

Here the CDR3 reads CASSLWDGNEQFF. The CDR3 region has the DNA TGTGCCAGCAGCTTATGGGATGGGAATGAGCAGTTCTTC. The gene calls are TRBV7-9 and TRBJ2-1; D gene ambiguous. The germline gives CDR1 SEHNR, CDR2 FQNEAQ (reference sequence). V dropped 2 bases and J dropped 7 bases, with 9 bases sitting between them. The CDR3 length is 13 residues. Combining the CDR3 with reference TRBV7-9 and TRBJ2-1 gives the whole variable domain DTGVSQNPRHKITKRGQNVTFRCDPISEHNRLYWYRQTLGQGPEFLTYFQNEAQLEKSRLLSDRFSAERPKGSFSTLEIQRTEQGDSAMYLCASSLWDGNEQFFGPGTRLTVL.